These 8 T cell receptor beta chains were sequenced from one sample in a study of blood T cell repertoires in COVID-19. TCRdb's table, derived via immunoSEQ multiplex PCR, lists solely in-frame clones and lacks some. Found here are some 260,000 clones, under 90% of them singletons; the top ten hold approximately 4.3%. The sample comprised PBMCs or T cells enriched from blood (not recorded which). These receptors all come from a man aged 25-40 years with acute COVID-19.

The chain recombines TRBV3-1 (or the pseudogene TRBV3-2) with TRBJ2-3, with TRBD2 identical over 10 bases. CDR1 LGHDT and CDR2 YNNKEL come from the germline V gene (reference sequence). The CDR3 is made up of 15 amino acids. The junction had 7 bases not matched to a gene; V was cut back by 6 bases and J by 4 bases. The CDR3 DNA follows: TGTGCCAGCAGTCTCAGCGGGGGGGCCGCAGATACGCAGTATTTT. Translation gives CASSLSGGAADTQYF.

The CDR3 DNA follows: TGTGCCAGCAGCCACCTTGACAGGGAAGACGGCTACACCTTC. This sequence encodes CASSHLDREDGYTF. This chain uses TRBV3-1 (or the pseudogene TRBV3-2) with TRBJ1-2; 7 nucleotides match TRBD1. V gave up 3 bases and J gave up 8 bases; unmatched junction bases: 9. The CDR3 has 14 residues. Germline-derived CDR1 and CDR2 are LGHDT and YNNKEL (reference sequence).

CDR3 coding DNA: TGTGCCAGCAGCGTACGACTAGCGGGCTCCTCTGGGGCCAACGTCCTGACTTTC. It specifies CASSVRLAGSSGANVLTF. The chain recombines TRBV9 with TRBJ2-6; 10 bases fit TRBD2. The germline V gene has CDR1 SGDLS and CDR2 YYNGEE. The CDR3 spans 18 residues. Trimming at V came to 1 base and at J to 0 bases, leaving 4 bases not matched to a gene.

CDR3 sequence: CASSLGLAGEDEQFF. In DNA, the CDR3 is TGTGCCAGCAGCTTAGGTCTAGCGGGAGAAGACGAGCAGTTCTTC. The V gene is TRBV7-9, the J gene TRBJ2-1; TRBD2 aligns across 10 bases. V shed 1 base and J 10 bases; nucleotides not matched to a gene: 7. The CDR3 runs 15 residues. Germline assignment: CDR1 SEHNR and CDR2 FQNEAQ (reference sequence).

The chain joins TRBV19 to TRBJ1-5; unclear D gene. CDR3 length equals 14 residues. The V and J ends lost 2 bases and 4 bases respectively, with 9 bases between them. Germline CDR1 LNHDA, CDR2 SQIVND (reference sequence). The CDR3 DNA reads TGTGCCAGTAGTATATTGGGCTATAATCAGCCCCAGCATTTT. As protein: CASSILGYNQPQHF.

The chain links TRBV3-1 (or the pseudogene TRBV3-2) to TRBJ2-3, with 14 bases matching TRBD2. CDR1 is LGHDT, CDR2 YNNKEL, per germline (reference sequence). The V gene end was trimmed by 5 bases and the J gene end by 3 bases; junction bases not matched to a gene: 10. CDR3 length equals 18 residues. This CDR3 reads CASSSLPGLAGVTDTQYF. The DNA of the CDR3 is TGTGCCAGCAGCTCCTTACCGGGACTAGCGGGAGTTACAGATACGCAGTATTTT.

The chain joins TRBV18 to TRBJ2-3; 9 bases fit TRBD1. With V trimmed by 8 bases and J by 0 bases, 6 bases remained unmatched. The CDR3 extends over 15 amino acids. Germline V gene lookup returns CDR1 KGHSH and CDR2 LQKENI. The CDR3: CASRTGTGSTDTQYF. The CDR3 nucleotides read TGTGCCAGCCGGACCGGGACAGGGAGCACAGATACGCAGTATTTT.

This clone was picked up a small number of times. The J gene is TRBJ2-1, the V gene TRBV27; D remains unclear. The CDR3 consists of 12 residues. V shed 8 bases and J shed 6 bases, with 11 bases lying between them. Germline CDR1 reads MNHEY; CDR2 reads SMNVEV (reference sequence). The CDR3 DNA is TGTGCCAGCTATGGGCCAAGCAATGAGCAGTTCTTC. It yields the protein CASYGPSNEQFF.